The 30 T cell receptor beta chains below come from one sample, sequenced in a study of CXCR3-negative and CXCR3-positive naive CD8 T cells. Study observations and caveats: More hydrophobic TRB CDR3s were found in CXCR3-positive naive cells than in CXCR3-negative naive cells.

Their antigen targets remain unknown. Preparation of TRB cDNA libraries relied on 5' RACE carrying UMI labels. TCRdb reprocessed the 5' RACE reads and keeps a single row for each CDR3 protein, giving no DNA. Its clone listing holds 150,000 to 170,000 distinct CDR3 sequences. What was sequenced was naive CXCR3+ CD8+ T cells from blood. Subset meaning: CD45RO-CCR7+CD27+CD95- naive CD8+ T cells expressing CXCR3 (TNR3+). Receptor source: a human donor in good health. Some clones in this sample may be carry-over from other donors' samples.

The gene calls are TRBV7-9 and TRBJ2-3; there is no DNA to check the TCRdb D call of TRBD1. The germline gives CDR1 SEHNR, CDR2 FQNEAQ (reference sequence). This CDR3 is 15 amino acids long. The CDR3 here is CASSPGRGSTDTQYF.

J is TRBJ2-1 and V is TRBV9; TCRdb names TRBD2, which stays unverified in the absence of DNA. The CDR3 extends over 16 amino acids. Germline CDR1 is SGDLS and CDR2 is YYNGEE. CDR3 sequence reads: CASSPKGLAEYNEQFF.

The V call is TRBV10-3, the J call TRBJ1-5; TCRdb gives TRBD1 as the D gene, but with no DNA this cannot be confirmed. The CDR3 totals 13 residues. Germline V gene data show CDR1 as ENHRY and CDR2 as SYGVKD. CDR3 protein: CAIGQPSNQPQHF.

The chain couples TRBV14 to TRBJ2-7; TCRdb's assignment of TRBD2 cannot be checked, as there is no DNA. Per germline, CDR1 SGHDN and CDR2 FVKESK. CDR3 size: 13 residues. CDR3: CASSQAGQYEQYF.

The chain carries TRBV14 and TRBJ2-3; TCRdb returns TRBD2, unconfirmable since there is no DNA. Germline V gene lookup returns CDR1 SGHDN and CDR2 FVKESK. The CDR3 is 15 amino acids. CDR3 loop: CASSQERLAGNTQYF.

The CDR3 here is CSVEGPGGNTDTQYF. The J gene is TRBJ2-3, the V gene TRBV29-1; TCRdb's D gene call, TRBD1, goes unchecked for lack of DNA. The CDR3 covers 15 residues. Germline-derived CDR1 and CDR2 are SQVTM and ANQGSEA.

V and J are TRBV28 and TRBJ2-7. Germline CDR1 MDHEN, CDR2 SYDVKM. This CDR3 comprises 12 residues. This CDR3 reads CASSVKHYEQYF.

The chain is built from TRBV6-6 and TRBJ2-3; without DNA, the TCRdb call of TRBD1 cannot be checked. The germline gives CDR1 MNHNY, CDR2 SVGAGI (reference sequence). The CDR3 is 15 amino acids. The CDR3 spells CASSPQGGGSDTQYF.

The chain joins TRBV20-1 to TRBJ2-3. Per germline, CDR1 DFQATT and CDR2 SNEGSKA (reference sequence). The length of the CDR3 is 14 residues. This CDR3 is CSARLVLGTDTQYF.

The rearrangement joins TRBV18 to TRBJ2-7; the TRBD1 assignment by TCRdb is unverifiable without DNA. The length of the CDR3 is 16 residues. Germline V CDR1 and CDR2: KGHSH, LQKENI. This CDR3 is CASSPPAAGVTYEQYF.

This rearrangement joins TRBV7-2 to TRBJ2-7. The CDR3 runs 13 residues. Germline CDR1 reads SGHTA; CDR2 reads FQGNSA. This CDR3 is CASSLVESYEQYF.

The chain uses TRBV6-5 and TRBJ1-3; TCRdb picks TRBD1, but there is no DNA to check that call. The CDR3 has 16 amino acids. Germline-derived CDR1 and CDR2 are MNHEY and SVGAGI. The CDR3 is CASSSQGVLSGNTIYF.

The genes are TRBV11-2 and TRBJ2-1; the D gene TCRdb calls, TRBD2, cannot be checked with no DNA. CDR1 is SGHAT and CDR2 is FQNNGV in the germline V gene. The CDR3 is 17 residues long. The CDR3 region is CASSLAGLAEGYNEQFF. The whole variable domain, filled in from reference TRBV11-2 and TRBJ2-1, reads EAGVAQSPRYKIIEKRQSVAFWCNPISGHATLYWYQQILGQGPKLLIQFQNNGVVDDSQLPKDRFSAERLKGVDSTLKIQPAKLEDSAVYLCASSLAGLAEGYNEQFFGPGTRLTVL.

The chain recombines TRBV28 with TRBJ1-1; TCRdb selects TRBD1, and the lack of DNA leaves this call unchecked. The CDR3 loop spans 16 amino acids. Germline CDR1 MDHEN, CDR2 SYDVKM. The CDR3 here is CASSARTGRGYTEAFF.

The chain uses TRBV7-6 and TRBJ1-2; the D call from TCRdb, TRBD1, cannot be confirmed without DNA. The CDR3 contains 14 residues. Germline V gene data show CDR1 as SGHVS and CDR2 as FNYEAQ. Here the CDR3 reads CASSSGTGADGYTF. Supplemented by reference TRBV7-6 and TRBJ1-2, the full variable domain reads GAGVSQSPRYKVTKRGQDVALRCDPISGHVSLYWYRQALGQGPEFLTYFNYEAQQDKSGLPNDRFSAERPEGSISTLTIQRTEQRDSAMYRCASSSGTGADGYTFGSGTRLTVV.

CDR3 in amino acids: CASSQAQWDIQYF. The rearrangement uses TRBV4-2 and TRBJ2-4; the TRBD2 assignment by TCRdb is unverifiable without DNA. The CDR3 covers 13 residues. CDR1 is LGHNA, CDR2 YNFKEQ, per germline.

The chain links TRBV29-1 to TRBJ2-6; TCRdb picks TRBD1, but there is no DNA to check that call. This CDR3 spans 17 amino acids. Germline V CDR1 and CDR2: SQVTM, ANQGSEA. The chain's CDR3 is CSVTLVAGGGGANVLTF.

The V and J genes are TRBV29-1 and TRBJ2-1. The CDR3 is made up of 12 amino acids. CDR1 is SQVTM and CDR2 is ANQGSEA in the germline V gene. The CDR3 region is CSVVRWNNEQFF.

This chain joins TRBV28 and TRBJ2-2; TCRdb lists TRBD2, though no DNA is available to test this call. CDR3 length: 20 residues. Germline V gene lookup returns CDR1 MDHEN and CDR2 SYDVKM. This chain's CDR3 is CASSSGSLGLAGRNTGELFF.

The chain combines TRBV6-2 or TRBV6-3 with TRBJ1-1; TCRdb reports TRBD1, a call that lacks DNA to check it against. The CDR3 is 15 amino acids. Germline V gene sequence: CDR1 MNHEY, CDR2 SVGEGT. Here the CDR3 reads CASSYSLQVNTEAFF.

The chain recombines TRBV20-1 with TRBJ2-1. Germline CDR1 reads DFQATT; CDR2 reads SNEGSKA (reference sequence). The length of the CDR3 is 14 residues. This CDR3 reads CSARGMLGYNEQFF.

The gene calls are TRBV28 and TRBJ1-5; the D gene TCRdb calls, TRBD1, cannot be checked with no DNA. The CDR3 is 14 residues long. Germline V lookup: CDR1 MDHEN, CDR2 SYDVKM. Here the CDR3 reads CASSSGLIGQPQHF.

The V call is TRBV11-2, the J call TRBJ1-4. Germline assignment: CDR1 SGHAT and CDR2 FQNNGV. CDR3 size: 12 residues. CDR3 residues: CASSSWDEKLFF.

The chain carries TRBV6-5 and TRBJ2-1. The V gene's germline CDR1 is MNHEY and CDR2 SVGAGI. The length of the CDR3 is 13 residues. CDR3 protein: CASSSRLTLEQFF.

J is TRBJ2-3 and V is TRBV4-3; TCRdb's assignment of TRBD2 cannot be checked, as there is no DNA. The CDR3 loop spans 15 amino acids. Germline loops: CDR1 LGHNA, CDR2 YSLEER. The CDR3 region is CASSQDTSGADTQYF.

The V and J genes are TRBV28 and TRBJ1-5. The CDR3 loop spans 15 amino acids. Germline assignment: CDR1 MDHEN and CDR2 SYDVKM. CDR3 sequence: CASSLILNQNQPQHF.

The rearrangement links TRBV4-3 to TRBJ1-2; TCRdb designates TRBD1, a call that cannot be tested without DNA. CDR1 is LGHNA and CDR2 is YSLEER in the germline V gene. The CDR3 length is 15 residues. The CDR3 protein is CASSQDGQKSYGYTF.

This rearrangement joins TRBV20-1 to TRBJ2-7; there is no DNA to check the TCRdb D call of TRBD1. The CDR3 loop spans 15 amino acids. CDR1 and CDR2 (germline): DFQATT, SNEGSKA (reference sequence). The CDR3 here is CSARDPWTGTYEQYF.

The chain carries TRBV11-2 and TRBJ2-7; TCRdb gives TRBD1 as the D gene, but with no DNA this cannot be confirmed. The CDR3 totals 15 residues. Germline loops: CDR1 SGHAT, CDR2 FQNNGV. CDR3: CASSLTGQGIYEQYF.

V is TRBV20-1 and J is TRBJ1-2; there is no DNA to check the TCRdb D call of TRBD1. The CDR3 runs to 14 residues. The germline V gene encodes CDR1 DFQATT and CDR2 SNEGSKA (reference sequence). This CDR3 is CSAENRDRGHGYTF.